This TCR beta chain was captured by sequencing in a study of blood T cell repertoires in COVID-19. For the study at large: Sample material is recorded as cDNA or gDNA derived from T cells, B-cell-depleted T cells, or PBMCs.

Enrollees, roughly 18 to 89 years old, lived in 24 US areas. Cohorts were based on clinical histories the participants reported. Source study methods: Using reference gene primer amplification, nucleated cell counts were estimated. The method was immunoSEQ multiplex PCR; TCRdb's version includes in-frame clones alone and lacks a portion of them. V and J calls and clone size are copied from that table; D and trimming were computed from the DNA. The table shows hundreds of thousands of clones, with roughly 86% occurring only once. Sample: PBMCs or T cells enriched from blood (not recorded which). The clonotype was recovered from a woman aged 40-49 years with acute COVID-19.

The CDR3 reads CASSVGASGVSYEQYF. For the CDR3, the DNA is TGTGCCAGCAGCGTAGGGGCTAGCGGGGTAAGTTACGAGCAGTACTTC. The chain employs TRBV9 and TRBJ2-7, with 9 bases aligning to TRBD2. From germline, CDR1 is SGDLS and CDR2 YYNGEE. This CDR3 contains 16 residues. Trimming cost V 0 bases and J 4 bases; bases outside gene matches: 8.